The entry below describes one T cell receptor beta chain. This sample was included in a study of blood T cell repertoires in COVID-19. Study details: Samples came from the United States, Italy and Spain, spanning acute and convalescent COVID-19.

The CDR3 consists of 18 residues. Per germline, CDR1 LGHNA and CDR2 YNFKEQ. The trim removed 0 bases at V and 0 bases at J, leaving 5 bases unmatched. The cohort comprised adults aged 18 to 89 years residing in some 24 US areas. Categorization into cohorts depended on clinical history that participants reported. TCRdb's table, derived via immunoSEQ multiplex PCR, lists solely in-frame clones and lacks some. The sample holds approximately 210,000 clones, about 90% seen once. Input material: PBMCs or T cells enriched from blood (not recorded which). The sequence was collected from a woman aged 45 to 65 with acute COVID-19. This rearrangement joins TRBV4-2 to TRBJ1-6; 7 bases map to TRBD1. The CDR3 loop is CASSQDGAGGSYNSPLHF. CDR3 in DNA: TGTGCCAGCAGCCAAGATGGGGCAGGGGGCTCCTATAATTCACCCCTCCACTTT.